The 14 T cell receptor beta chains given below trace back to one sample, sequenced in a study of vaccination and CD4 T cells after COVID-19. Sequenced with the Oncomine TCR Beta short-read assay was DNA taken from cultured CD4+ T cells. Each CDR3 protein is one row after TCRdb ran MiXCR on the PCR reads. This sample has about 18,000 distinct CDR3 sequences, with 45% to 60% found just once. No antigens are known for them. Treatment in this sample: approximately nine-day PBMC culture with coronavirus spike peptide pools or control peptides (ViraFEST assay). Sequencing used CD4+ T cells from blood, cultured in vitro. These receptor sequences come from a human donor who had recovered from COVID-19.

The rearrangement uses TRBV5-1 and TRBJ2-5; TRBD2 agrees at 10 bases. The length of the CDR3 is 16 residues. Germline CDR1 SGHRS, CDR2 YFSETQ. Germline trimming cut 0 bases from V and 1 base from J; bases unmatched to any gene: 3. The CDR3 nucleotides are TGCGCCAGCAGCTTGGGGACTAGCGGTCTCCAAGAGACCCAGTACTTC. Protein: CASSLGTSGLQETQYF.

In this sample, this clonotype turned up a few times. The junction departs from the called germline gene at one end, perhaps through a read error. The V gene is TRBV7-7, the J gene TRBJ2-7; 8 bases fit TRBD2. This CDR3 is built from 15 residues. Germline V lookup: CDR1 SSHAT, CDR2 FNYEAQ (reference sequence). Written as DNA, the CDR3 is TGTGCTAGCAGCCCGGGAGGGTCCAGATCCTACGAGCAGTACTTC. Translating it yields CASSPGGSRSYEQYF.

The CDR3 bases are TGTGCCAGCAGTAGAGAAGGGACGAAGTCACCCCTCCACTTT. Residues: CASSREGTKSPLHF. The chain uses TRBV27 and TRBJ1-6, with a possible D match to TRBD1 (5 bases). The CDR3 runs to 14 residues. V gave up 5 bases and J gave up 10 bases, with 15 bases separating them. CDR1 and CDR2 from the germline V gene are MNHEY and SMNVEV (reference sequence).

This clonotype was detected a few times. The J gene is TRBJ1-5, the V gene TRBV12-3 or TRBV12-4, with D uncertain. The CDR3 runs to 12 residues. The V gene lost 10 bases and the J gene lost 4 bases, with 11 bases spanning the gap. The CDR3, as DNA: TGTGCCACCACGCCGGGAAATCAGCCCCAGCATTTT. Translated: CATTPGNQPQHF.

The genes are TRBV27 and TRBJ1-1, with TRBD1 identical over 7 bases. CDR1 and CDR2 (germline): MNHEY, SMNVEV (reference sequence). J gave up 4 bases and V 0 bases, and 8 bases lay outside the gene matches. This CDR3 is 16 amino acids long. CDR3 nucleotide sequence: TGTGCCAGCAGTTTATCGGCGGGGCAGGGGGGCACTGAAGCTTTCTTT. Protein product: CASSLSAGQGGTEAFF.

CDR3 amino acids: CASSVGLAEYNEQFF. For the CDR3, the DNA is TGTGCCAGCAGCGTAGGGCTAGCGGAGTACAATGAGCAGTTCTTC. The chain has TRBV9 and TRBJ2-1; 7 nucleotides align to TRBD2. The CDR3 extends over 15 amino acids. Trimming took 0 bases from V and 4 from J; bases not matched to a gene: 4. Looked up from germline, CDR1 is SGDLS and CDR2 is YYNGEE.

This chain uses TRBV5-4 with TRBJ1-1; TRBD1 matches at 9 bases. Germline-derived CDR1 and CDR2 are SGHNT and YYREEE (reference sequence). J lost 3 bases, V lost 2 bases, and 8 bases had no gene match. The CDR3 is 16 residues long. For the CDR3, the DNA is TGTGCCAGCAGCTTAAAAGGGACAGGGAGGCACACTGAAGCTTTCTTT. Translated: CASSLKGTGRHTEAFF.

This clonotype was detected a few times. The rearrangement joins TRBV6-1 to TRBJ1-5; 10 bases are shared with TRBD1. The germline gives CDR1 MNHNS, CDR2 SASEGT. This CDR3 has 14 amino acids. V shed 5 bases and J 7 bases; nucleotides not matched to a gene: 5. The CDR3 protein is CASSPGQGIQPQHF. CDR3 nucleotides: TGTGCCAGCAGTCCGGGACAGGGGATCCAGCCCCAGCATTTT.

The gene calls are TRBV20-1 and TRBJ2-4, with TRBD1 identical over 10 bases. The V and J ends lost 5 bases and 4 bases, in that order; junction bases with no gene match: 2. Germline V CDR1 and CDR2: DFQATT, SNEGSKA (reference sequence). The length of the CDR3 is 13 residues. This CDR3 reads CSAGDRGKNIQYF. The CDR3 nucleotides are TGCAGTGCTGGGGACAGGGGAAAAAACATTCAGTACTTC.

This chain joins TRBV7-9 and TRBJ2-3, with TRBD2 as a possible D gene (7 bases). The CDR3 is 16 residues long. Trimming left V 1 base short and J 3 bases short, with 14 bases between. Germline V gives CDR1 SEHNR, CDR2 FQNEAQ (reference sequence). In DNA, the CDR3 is TGTGCCAGCAGCTTAGGTGGGGGGGGCCGAACAGATACGCAGTATTTT. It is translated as CASSLGGGGRTDTQYF. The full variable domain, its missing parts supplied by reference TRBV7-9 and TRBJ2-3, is DTGVSQNPRHKITKRGQNVTFRCDPISEHNRLYWYRQTLGQGPEFLTYFQNEAQLEKSRLLSDRFSAERPKGSFSTLEIQRTEQGDSAMYLCASSLGGGGRTDTQYFGPGTRLTVL.

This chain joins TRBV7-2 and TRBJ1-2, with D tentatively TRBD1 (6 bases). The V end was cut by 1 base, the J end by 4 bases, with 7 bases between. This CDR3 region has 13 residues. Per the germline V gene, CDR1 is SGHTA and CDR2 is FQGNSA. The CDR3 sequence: CASSLGTAYGYTF. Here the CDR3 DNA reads TGTGCCAGCAGCTTAGGGACAGCCTATGGCTACACCTTC.

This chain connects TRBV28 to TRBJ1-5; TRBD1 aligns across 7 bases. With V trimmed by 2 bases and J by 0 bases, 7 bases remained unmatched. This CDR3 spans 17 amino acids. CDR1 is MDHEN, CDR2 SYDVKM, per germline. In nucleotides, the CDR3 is TGTGCCAGCAGTTTAGGAGAGGGGGCGGGTAGCAATCAGCCCCAGCATTTT. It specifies CASSLGEGAGSNQPQHF. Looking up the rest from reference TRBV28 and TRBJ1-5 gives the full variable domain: DVKVTQSSRYLVKRTGEKVFLECVQDMDHENMFWYRQDPGLGLRLIYFSYDVKMKEKGDIPEGYSVSREKKERFSLILESASTNQTSMYLCASSLGEGAGSNQPQHFGDGTRLSIL.

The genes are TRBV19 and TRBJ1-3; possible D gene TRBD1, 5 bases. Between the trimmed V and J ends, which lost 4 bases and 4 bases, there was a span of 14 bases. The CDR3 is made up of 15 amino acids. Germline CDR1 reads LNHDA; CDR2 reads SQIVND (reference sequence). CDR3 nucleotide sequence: TGTGCCAGTAGTACCATCAGGGTAATCGGAAACACCATATATTTT. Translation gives CASSTIRVIGNTIYF.

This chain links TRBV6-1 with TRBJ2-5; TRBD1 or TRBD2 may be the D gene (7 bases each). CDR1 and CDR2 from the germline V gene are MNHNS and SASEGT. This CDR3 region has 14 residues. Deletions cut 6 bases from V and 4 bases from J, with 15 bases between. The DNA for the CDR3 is TGTGCCAGCAGGCATACAGGGGAGGGAGAGACCCAGTACTTC. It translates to CASRHTGEGETQYF.